The 25 T cell receptor beta chains below come from one sample, sequenced in a study of shared clonotypes between healthy human individuals. Naive CD8 cells comprised CD45RO-negative, CCR7-positively selected cells, excluding terminally differentiated effector memory CD45RA+ cells. Clones were read by immunoSEQ multiplex PCR, and TCRdb kept only the in-frame ones, dropping some. The table shows around 1.9 million clones, with over 85% occurring only once. Material for sequencing was naive CD8+ T cells from PBMCs. These receptors all stem from a man between 18 and 35 years old in good health. Some clones in this sample may be carry-over from other donors' samples.

The chain carries TRBV11-2 and TRBJ2-7; no reliable D call. Germline-derived CDR1 and CDR2 are SGHAT and FQNNGV. The CDR3 loop spans 15 amino acids. The V gene lost 3 bases and the J gene lost 0 bases, with 12 bases spanning the gap. The CDR3, as DNA: TGTGCCAGCAGCTTTGGGGATATCCCCTCCTACGAGCAGTACTTC. Encoded protein: CASSFGDIPSYEQYF. The full variable domain, rest sourced from reference TRBV11-2 and TRBJ2-7, is EAGVAQSPRYKIIEKRQSVAFWCNPISGHATLYWYQQILGQGPKLLIQFQNNGVVDDSQLPKDRFSAERLKGVDSTLKIQPAKLEDSAVYLCASSFGDIPSYEQYFGPGTRLTVT.

Regarding this clone: This same CDR3 is encoded by further DNA sequences in the sample. The V and J genes are TRBV7-9 and TRBJ1-1; D call uncertain. Germline V CDR1 and CDR2: SEHNR, FQNEAQ (reference sequence). CDR3 length: 12 amino acids. V lost 3 bases and J lost 4, with 6 bases in between. CDR3: CASSLGITEAFF. The CDR3, as DNA: TGTGCCAGCAGCTTGGGGATCACTGAAGCTTTCTTT.

Concerning this clone: The sample holds other DNA sequences that translate to the same CDR3. The V and J genes are TRBV28 and TRBJ2-7; D gene uncertain. There are 14 residues in the CDR3. The germline V gene has CDR1 MDHEN and CDR2 SYDVKM. The V end lost 3 bases, the J end lost 3 bases, and 12 bases lay between the germline ends. In DNA, the CDR3 is TGTGCCAGCAGTTTCTTGGCAGACAACTACGAGCAGTACTTC. It encodes CASSFLADNYEQYF. The entire variable domain, with the rest obtained from reference TRBV28 and TRBJ2-7, is as follows: DVKVTQSSRYLVKRTGEKVFLECVQDMDHENMFWYRQDPGLGLRLIYFSYDVKMKEKGDIPEGYSVSREKKERFSLILESASTNQTSMYLCASSFLADNYEQYFGPGTRLTVT.

This clone showed up just a few times. Within the sample, other DNA sequences also encode this same CDR3. CDR3 region: CASSGGSTDTQYF. CDR3 DNA sequence: TGTGCCAGCAGCGGAGGCTCCACAGATACGCAGTATTTT. The chain employs TRBV9 and TRBJ2-3, with D unclear. Trimming shortened V by 3 bases and J by 2 bases, and 7 bases separated the two germline ends. The length of the CDR3 is 13 residues. Per the germline V gene, CDR1 is SGDLS and CDR2 is YYNGEE.

Worth noting for this clone: The sample holds other DNA sequences that translate to the same CDR3. V is TRBV19 and J is TRBJ2-1; TRBD2 matches 11 bases. Germline V gene data show CDR1 as LNHDA and CDR2 as SQIVND (reference sequence). The V segment lost 5 bases and the J segment 4 bases; nucleotides outside the gene matches: 4. The CDR3 totals 15 residues. CDR3 nucleotide sequence: TGTGCCAGTAGTTTGGGGACTAGCGGTTACAATGAGCAGTTCTTC. Translation gives CASSLGTSGYNEQFF.

This clone came up once. The chain couples TRBV5-6 to TRBJ2-3, with a possible D match to TRBD2 (7 bases). Per the germline V gene, CDR1 is SGHDT and CDR2 is YYEEEE. The CDR3 is made up of 17 amino acids. Trimming removed 0 bases at V and 0 bases at J, with 14 bases between. The CDR3: CASSLAYAGASTDTQYF. The CDR3 DNA follows: TGTGCCAGCAGCTTGGCCTACGCGGGGGCTAGCACAGATACGCAGTATTTT.

The chain carries TRBV6-1 and TRBJ2-2; D gene ambiguous. Trimming removed 2 bases from V and 7 bases from J, with 5 bases in between. The CDR3 has 12 amino acids. CDR1 MNHNS and CDR2 SASEGT come from the germline V gene. In DNA, the CDR3 is TGTGCCAGCAGTGAATTTGGCGGGGAGCTGTTTTTT. The encoded protein is CASSEFGGELFF.

Worth noting for this clone: This specimen includes other DNA sequences encoding the same CDR3. V and J are TRBV29-1 and TRBJ2-7; D not resolved. This CDR3 spans 11 amino acids. Germline CDR1 and CDR2: SQVTM and ANQGSEA. Trimming pared 5 bases from V and 4 bases from J, leaving 9 bases between. CDR3 coding DNA: TGCAGCGTTCATGTGGCTTACGAGCAGTACTTC. As protein: CSVHVAYEQYF.

The chain combines TRBV11-2 with TRBJ2-7; D possibly corresponds to TRBD2 (6 bases). V dropped 5 bases and J dropped 6 bases, with 8 bases sitting between them. Germline V lookup: CDR1 SGHAT, CDR2 FQNNGV. The CDR3 is made up of 11 amino acids. In nucleotides, the CDR3 is TGTGCCAGCAGCCCCGGGAGCGAGCAGTACTTC. Translation: CASSPGSEQYF.

The count of this clone is one. The chain links TRBV4-1 to TRBJ1-5, with D uncertain. Trimming shortened V by 1 base and J by 4 bases, and 11 bases separated the two germline ends. The CDR3 has 15 amino acids. Germline values: CDR1 MGHRA, CDR2 YSYEKL. The CDR3 region is CASSQVSPLNQPQHF. CDR3 nucleotide sequence: TGCGCCAGCAGCCAAGTTTCTCCCCTAAATCAGCCCCAGCATTTT.

The chain links TRBV16 to TRBJ2-7; D perhaps matches TRBD1 (5 bases). Germline values: CDR1 KGHSY, CDR2 FQNENV. With 6 bases removed from V and 5 bases from J, the gap between germline ends came to 17 bases. CDR3 length: 14 amino acids. CDR3: CASSQGGTRDEQYF. The CDR3 region has the DNA TGTGCCAGCAGTCAGGGCGGCACCAGGGACGAGCAGTACTTC.

The rearrangement joins TRBV10-2 to TRBJ1-1, with a possible D match to TRBD1 (5 bases). Per the germline V gene, CDR1 is WSHSY and CDR2 is SAAADI. The ends were cut back, 0 bases at V and 4 bases at J, with 6 bases in the middle. The CDR3 length is 13 residues. The CDR3 DNA is TGCGCCAGCAGTGAGTCACAGGTCACTGAAGCTTTCTTT. Its protein is CASSESQVTEAFF.

The rearrangement links TRBV7-6 to TRBJ2-1; D is undetermined. CDR3 length equals 17 residues. Germline V gives CDR1 SGHVS, CDR2 FNYEAQ. Trimming cost V 1 base and J 4 bases, with 17 bases left between them. CDR3 nucleotides: TGTGCCAGCAGCTTAGAACCTTGGACGGAGAAATACAATGAGCAGTTCTTC. Protein sequence: CASSLEPWTEKYNEQFF. Full variable domain (remainder filled in from reference TRBV7-6 and TRBJ2-1): GAGVSQSPRYKVTKRGQDVALRCDPISGHVSLYWYRQALGQGPEFLTYFNYEAQQDKSGLPNDRFSAERPEGSISTLTIQRTEQRDSAMYRCASSLEPWTEKYNEQFFGPGTRLTVL.

This clone was observed a handful of times. The chain uses TRBV7-6 and TRBJ1-1; 7 bases map to TRBD1. The CDR3 consists of 14 residues. Germline-derived CDR1 and CDR2 are SGHVS and FNYEAQ. The V and J ends lost 5 bases and 1 base, in that order; junction bases with no gene match: 4. The CDR3 nucleotides read TGTGCCAGCAGCCTACGACAGGGGAACACTGAAGCTTTCTTT. Protein product: CASSLRQGNTEAFF. The whole variable domain, remainder taken from reference TRBV7-6 and TRBJ1-1, is GAGVSQSPRYKVTKRGQDVALRCDPISGHVSLYWYRQALGQGPEFLTYFNYEAQQDKSGLPNDRFSAERPEGSISTLTIQRTEQRDSAMYRCASSLRQGNTEAFFGQGTRLTVV.

The V and J genes are TRBV6-1 and TRBJ1-5, with D unclear. This CDR3 contains 13 residues. With 4 bases removed from V and 8 bases from J, the gap between germline ends came to 12 bases. Germline V lookup: CDR1 MNHNS, CDR2 SASEGT. CDR3 nucleotides: TGTGCCAGCAGTGTCCCCGATTGGGAGCCCCAGCATTTT. It codes for CASSVPDWEPQHF.

This clone was seen a few times. The chain couples TRBV7-9 to TRBJ2-7; D is ambiguous. V lost 4 bases and J 0 bases, leaving 19 bases between the germline ends. CDR3 length: 17 residues. Germline values: CDR1 SEHNR, CDR2 FQNEAQ (reference sequence). CDR3 amino acids: CASSSILDRSSSYEQYF. The CDR3 region has the DNA TGTGCCAGCAGCTCTATACTTGACCGATCGAGCTCCTACGAGCAGTACTTC.

This sequence joins TRBV27 and TRBJ1-5; TRBD1 matches at 10 bases. The trim removed 7 bases at V and 2 bases at J, leaving 8 bases unmatched. The CDR3 loop spans 16 amino acids. Germline CDR1 reads MNHEY; CDR2 reads SMNVEV (reference sequence). This chain's CDR3 is CASTPVGTGGNQPQHF. As DNA, the CDR3 is TGTGCCAGCACCCCGGTGGGGACAGGGGGCAATCAGCCCCAGCATTTT.

The chain uses TRBV5-8 and TRBJ2-2, with D possibly being TRBD1 or TRBD2 (5 bases each). Trimming pared 4 bases from V and 6 bases from J, leaving 13 bases between. Germline CDR1 and CDR2: SGHTS and YDEGEE. The CDR3 consists of 14 residues. The CDR3 nucleotides read TGTGCCAGCAGCACCGGGACCACAGCCGGGGAGCTGTTTTTT. It specifies CASSTGTTAGELFF.

The chain recombines TRBV6-5 with TRBJ2-2; D not resolved. The CDR3 consists of 15 residues. V dropped 4 bases and J dropped 6 bases, with 15 bases sitting between them. Germline V lookup: CDR1 MNHEY, CDR2 SVGAGI. DNA for the CDR3: TGTGCCAGCAGTTCCGGGCCACCCTCTCCCGGGGAGCTGTTTTTT. The encoded protein is CASSSGPPSPGELFF.

Notes on this clone: An end of the junction does not agree with germline; a read error may underlie this. The chain couples TRBV4-3 to TRBJ1-2; D is ambiguous. The CDR3 covers 13 residues. Germline V gene lookup returns CDR1 LGHNA and CDR2 YSLEER. In DNA, the CDR3 is TGCGCCAGCAGCCAACGACTCAAAGAGGACGTATACTTC. Protein sequence: CASSQRLKEDVYF.

V gene TRBV7-2 combines with J gene TRBJ2-5; D is ambiguous. V was trimmed by 1 base and J by 5 bases, leaving 11 bases between them. CDR3 length: 14 amino acids. Per germline, CDR1 SGHTA and CDR2 FQGNSA. The CDR3 nucleotides are TGTGCCAGCAGCTTAGGCTTGACCACCGAGACCCAGTACTTC. It encodes CASSLGLTTETQYF.

This sequence joins TRBV4-3 and TRBJ2-1; TRBD2 is a possible D gene (5 bases). The CDR3 totals 15 residues. CDR1 LGHNA and CDR2 YSLEER come from the germline V gene. Trimming left V 1 base short and J 2 bases short, with 9 bases between. For the CDR3, the DNA is TGCGCCAGCAGCCAAGGCCTAGCCCCCTACAATGAGCAGTTCTTC. Protein: CASSQGLAPYNEQFF.

The CDR3 here is CASSPEDHFTLNEQFF. CDR3 coding DNA: TGTGCCAGTAGTCCGGAGGACCATTTTACGCTGAATGAGCAGTTCTTC. The chain recombines TRBV19 with TRBJ2-1, with D possibly TRBD2 on 5 matching bases. V was clipped by 5 bases and J by 7 bases, with 21 bases between them. This CDR3 spans 16 amino acids. CDR1 and CDR2 (germline): LNHDA, SQIVND (reference sequence). The full variable domain, its missing parts supplied by reference TRBV19 and TRBJ2-1, is DGGITQSPKYLFRKEGQNVTLSCEQNLNHDAMYWYRQDPGQGLRLIYYSQIVNDFQKGDIAEGYSVSREKKESFPLTVTSAQKNPTAFYLCASSPEDHFTLNEQFFGPGTRLTVL.

V gene TRBV13 combines with J gene TRBJ2-5; maybe TRBD1 (5 bases). V lost 7 bases and J lost 1, with 13 bases in between. The CDR3 has 14 amino acids. The germline V gene has CDR1 PRHDT and CDR2 FYEKMQ (reference sequence). CDR3 region: CASTYAGFQETQYF. The CDR3 coding sequence is TGTGCCAGCACCTACGCAGGGTTCCAAGAGACCCAGTACTTC.

This chain uses TRBV9 with TRBJ1-4, with D possibly TRBD1 on 6 matching bases. The CDR3 is made up of 15 amino acids. V was trimmed by 4 bases and J by 2 bases, leaving 12 bases between them. CDR1 is SGDLS, CDR2 YYNGEE, per germline. DNA of the CDR3: TGTGCCAGCAGCCCCGAGAGGGGGACTAATGAAAAACTGTTTTTT. Residues: CASSPERGTNEKLFF. Complete variable domain (other parts from reference TRBV9 and TRBJ1-4): DSGVTQTPKHLITATGQRVTLRCSPRSGDLSVYWYQQSLDQGLQFLIQYYNGEERAKGNILERFSAQQFPDLHSELNLSSLELGDSALYFCASSPERGTNEKLFFGSGTQLSVL.